The 4 T cell receptor beta chains below were found in one sample sequenced in a study of T cell changes during pregnancy in multiple sclerosis. This table comes from immunoSEQ multiplex PCR, and its TCRdb copy is limited to in-frame clones, with some not included. The sample has about 61,000 clones, 90% seen once; the top ten hold over 3%. Source: peripheral blood, taken in the first trimester of pregnancy. The receptors originated from a female donor in good health, enrolled as a control in a pregnancy study.

The V gene is TRBV6-5, the J gene TRBJ2-7; D not resolved. The germline V gene has CDR1 MNHEY and CDR2 SVGAGI. The CDR3 totals 14 residues. Trimming took 5 bases from V and 1 from J, leaving 12 bases between them. The CDR3: CASSPTFPSYEQYF. In DNA form, the CDR3 reads TGTGCCAGCAGTCCAACTTTCCCTTCCTACGAGCAGTACTTC.

The rearrangement uses TRBV5-1 and TRBJ2-2; 9 positions agree with TRBD2. The CDR3 has 16 residues. V was clipped by 3 bases and J by 4 bases; unmatched bases: 7. The V gene's germline CDR1 is SGHRS and CDR2 YFSETQ. This chain's CDR3 is CASSSHSGGLTGELFF. The CDR3, as DNA: TGCGCCAGCAGCTCCCATAGCGGGGGCCTCACCGGGGAGCTGTTTTTT.

This chain uses TRBV27 with TRBJ1-1, with D possibly matching TRBD1 (5 bases). V was trimmed by 4 bases and J by 4 bases, leaving 13 bases between them. Germline V gene data show CDR1 as MNHEY and CDR2 as SMNVEV (reference sequence). This CDR3 spans 14 amino acids. The CDR3 DNA sequence: TGTGCCAGCAGTTACGGGGGTCGCGGCACTGAAGCTTTCTTT. Protein: CASSYGGRGTEAFF.

The CDR3 reads CASSLGGEEKLFF. In DNA form, the CDR3 reads TGTGCCAGCAGCTTAGGAGGCGAGGAAAAACTGTTTTTT. The rearrangement uses TRBV7-9 and TRBJ1-4; D is ambiguous. Trimming left V 1 base short and J 8 bases short, with 8 bases between. The CDR3 totals 13 residues. The V gene's germline CDR1 is SEHNR and CDR2 FQNEAQ (reference sequence).